This T cell receptor beta chain comes out of a study of breast tumors, draining lymph nodes, adjacent tissues (TCRdb year 2016). A note on the overall study: The study compared TCR beta repertoires across tumor, adjacent nontumor tissue and axillary lymph nodes from breast cancer patients. The study was designed to assess the relationships and possible T-cell exchange between tumor, surrounding tissue and draining lymph node repertoires in human breast cancer.

Here is what the overall study found, with its caveats: Tumor T-cell repertoires showed less diversity than lymph node repertoires and more diversity than nontumor tissue repertoires, and tumor T-cell repertoires showed preferential V and J gene usage. Tumor and nontumor tissue repertoires were found to be significantly more similar in luminal-like than in basal-like breast cancer. Rather than being directly demonstrated, the conclusion that tumor T cells originate in lymph nodes was presented as consistent with a hypothesis. A scenario in which most tumor T cells derive from the lymph node and then expand within tumor tissue was judged to be consistent with the data.

The sequencer was an Illumina HiSeq 2000. Multiplex PCR amplification was used to generate the TCR beta chain libraries. The amplified TCR beta chain products were analyzed by high-throughput sequencing. The public sequencing data were trimmed at Q25 with fastp and processed into clonotypes with MiXCR by TCRdb, which kept only in-frame beta chains. Duplicate CDR3 protein sequences are folded into a single record with the most common DNA and genes. The sample has about 110,000 distinct CDR3 sequences on record, roughly 29% of them singletons. Approximately 5% of the sample goes to the ten largest clones. Lymph node samples were obtained from the axillary draining lymph nodes of breast cancer patients. The CDR3 numbers 11 residues from cysteine through phenylalanine. The entry retains the CDR3 DNA only, 33 bases that are in frame from base 1. The germline V gene supplies CDR1 SGDLS and CDR2 YYNGEE. Many counts were recorded for this clonotype. It has no known antigen specificity. A much more abundant neighbour one base away suggests this may be a read error.

The rearranged segments are TRBV9 and TRBJ2-3, with the D gene not confidently named. The TCR originated in a female donor with breast cancer. Some clones in this sample may be carry-over from other donors' samples. Sequences were obtained from axillary lymph node tissue. Here is the DNA: TGTGCCAGCAGCAACACAGATGCGCAGTATTTT. It encodes CASSNTDAQYF.